These T cell receptor beta chains were read from a single sample in a study of T cell repertoires in cytomegalovirus infection. TCRdb reprocessed the reads with MiXCR, giving one entry per CDR3 protein. The repertoire consists of a few hundred thousand distinct CDR3 sequences, with 33% occurring once and the leading ten covering roughly 15%. No antigen has been assigned to these receptors. The source was cultured PBMCs, collected from culture after CMV antigen stimulation. The origin of the receptors is a human donor in good health (CMV status not recorded). Some clones in this sample may be carry-over from other donors' samples. The CDR3 runs from the conserved cysteine through the conserved F or W. D genes are given only for firm matches. For some rows the clone size is stated as once, few or many, or as a class when expanded; others skip it.

v_call	d_call	clone_size	j_call	cdr3_aa	cdr3_nt
TRBV27	TRBD2	.	TRBJ2-7	CASSIDSGAGGVQYF	TGTGCCAGCAGTATCGACTCTGGGGCGGGAGGCGTGCAGTACTTC
TRBV19	.	many	TRBJ2-5	CASSIYFGETQYF	TGTGCCAGTAGTATTTACTTCGGGGAGACCCAGTACTTC
TRBV13	TRBD1	.	TRBJ2-1	CASSYPDRDNEQFF	TGTGCCAGCAGCTACCCGGACAGGGACAATGAGCAGTTCTTC
TRBV7-2	.	.	TRBJ2-1	CASSLEEPGEQFF	TGTGCCAGCAGCTTAGAAGAACCAGGGGAGCAGTTCTTC
TRBV6-2/TRBV6-3	TRBD2	.	TRBJ2-3	CASSLGLSTSGRTDTQYF	TGTGCCAGCAGTTTGGGGTTATCGACTAGCGGGAGGACAGATACGCAGTATTTT
TRBV12-3/TRBV12-4	.	few	TRBJ1-6	CASSLGGPNSPLHF	TGTGCCAGCAGTTTGGGGGGGCCAAATTCACCCCTCCACTTT
TRBV5-1	TRBD2	.	TRBJ2-2	CASSLVAGVTSGELFF	TGCGCCAGCAGCTTGGTAGCGGGAGTTACGAGCGGGGAGCTGTTTTTT
TRBV9	.	few	TRBJ1-6	CASSASPGYNSPLHF	TGTGCCAGCAGCGCCTCTCCCGGGTATAATTCACCCCTCCACTTT
TRBV7-2	TRBD2	.	TRBJ2-2	CASSFASGRSTGELFF	TGTGCCAGCAGCTTTGCTAGCGGGAGAAGCACCGGGGAGCTGTTTTTT
TRBV10-3	.	.	TRBJ1-2	CAIRPGTGSYGYTF	TGTGCCATCAGGCCAGGGACGGGGAGCTATGGCTACACCTTC
TRBV5-1	TRBD2	many	TRBJ2-1	CASSLPLADYNEQFF	TGCGCCAGCAGCTTGCCACTAGCGGACTACAATGAGCAGTTCTTC
TRBV7-8	TRBD2	few	TRBJ2-5	CASSLIREGRETQYF	TGTGCCAGCAGCTTAATACGGGAGGGCCGGGAGACCCAGTACTTC
TRBV5-4	TRBD2	.	TRBJ2-7	CASSLAPLAGAREQYF	TGTGCCAGCAGCTTGGCCCCGCTAGCGGGAGCTCGGGAGCAGTACTTC
TRBV25-1	TRBD2	few	TRBJ2-5	CASSDRASGYQETQYF	TGTGCCAGCAGTGATCGGGCTAGCGGATACCAAGAGACCCAGTACTTC
TRBV27	.	many	TRBJ1-6	CASSPQGTSTPLHF	TGTGCCAGCAGTCCCCAGGGGACCAGCACACCCCTCCACTTT
TRBV7-2	TRBD2	few	TRBJ2-7	CASSLSIPQRGSYEQYF	TGTGCCAGCAGCTTATCAATCCCACAGCGGGGTTCCTACGAGCAGTACTTC
TRBV19	TRBD2	once	TRBJ2-3	CASSGGGHTDTQYF	TGTGCCAGTAGTGGCGGGGGTCACACAGATACGCAGTATTTT
TRBV7-2	.	many	TRBJ2-4	CASSLDVPENIQNIQYF	TGTGCCAGCAGCTTAGACGTGCCGGAGAATATCCAAAACATTCAGTACTTC
TRBV19	.	.	TRBJ2-1	CASSSGAGANEQFF	TGTGCCAGTAGTAGTGGCGCGGGGGCCAATGAGCAGTTCTTC
TRBV7-2	.	.	TRBJ2-1	CASSFEGKPYNEQFF	TGTGCCAGCAGCTTTGAGGGGAAGCCCTACAATGAGCAGTTCTTC
TRBV7-9	TRBD2	.	TRBJ2-1	CASSLTPGLAGDNEQFF	TGTGCCAGCAGCTTAACACCTGGACTAGCGGGAGACAATGAGCAGTTCTTC
TRBV2	TRBD1	.	TRBJ2-4	CASSALGQGTSKNIQYF	TGTGCCAGCAGTGCCTTAGGACAGGGGACCTCCAAAAACATTCAGTACTTC
TRBV7-6	TRBD2	few	TRBJ2-3	CASVPLAGPTDTQYF	TGTGCCAGCGTCCCACTAGCGGGACCTACAGATACGCAGTATTTT
TRBV7-9	.	few	TRBJ2-1	CASRSASVSYNEQFF	TGTGCCAGCAGGTCCGCCAGCGTCTCCTACAATGAGCAGTTCTTC
TRBV5-5	TRBD2	.	TRBJ2-1	CASWTSPSAYNEQFF	TGTGCCAGCTGGACTAGCCCATCAGCCTACAATGAGCAGTTCTTC
TRBV12-3/TRBV12-4	TRBD1	few	TRBJ1-1	CASSFQGASTEAFF	TGTGCCAGCAGTTTTCAGGGGGCGAGCACTGAAGCTTTCTTT
TRBV6-2/TRBV6-3	TRBD2	few	TRBJ2-7	CASSYSAGIAISYEQYF	TGTGCCAGCAGTTACTCAGCGGGGATCGCTATTTCCTACGAGCAGTACTTC
TRBV6-5	TRBD2	.	TRBJ2-5	CASSYSRGLAGPETQYF	TGTGCCAGCAGTTACTCGAGGGGGCTAGCGGGGCCAGAGACCCAGTACTTC
TRBV7-9	TRBD1	.	TRBJ1-5	CASSLVVTGASNQPQHF	TGTGCCAGCAGCTTAGTAGTGACAGGGGCGAGCAATCAGCCCCAGCATTTT
TRBV20-1	.	few	TRBJ1-4	CSARTGRGSEKLFF	TGCAGTGCTAGAACAGGACGGGGGAGTGAAAAACTGTTTTTT
TRBV7-2	TRBD1	few	TRBJ1-1	CASSLGQRFEAFF	TGTGCCAGCAGCCTGGGACAGCGTTTTGAAGCTTTCTTT
TRBV2	TRBD1	.	TRBJ1-2	CASMGTGGRGVGYTF	TGTGCCAGCATGGGGACAGGGGGAAGAGGGGTTGGCTACACCTTC
TRBV27	TRBD1	few	TRBJ1-5	CASSSLQTGHQPQHF	TGTGCCAGCAGTTCCCTTCAGACAGGGCATCAGCCCCAGCATTTT
TRBV7-2	.	many	TRBJ2-5	CASSLAPPRRGGGETQYF	TGTGCCAGCAGCTTAGCGCCCCCCCGAAGGGGAGGGGGAGAGACCCAGTACTTC
TRBV7-2	.	many	TRBJ2-1	CASSRQLVNEQFF	TGTGCCAGCAGCCGCCAACTAGTAAATGAGCAGTTCTTC
TRBV6-6	.	.	TRBJ1-2	CASSYLMENYGYTF	TGTGCCAGCAGTTATTTGATGGAAAACTATGGCTACACCTTC
TRBV20-1	TRBD1	.	TRBJ1-3	CSAIPGQGGNTIYF	TGCAGTGCTATTCCGGGACAGGGCGGAAACACCATATATTTT
TRBV7-9	.	few	TRBJ1-2	CASSPPLVAGLHGYTF	TGTGCCAGCAGCCCACCTCTTGTGGCAGGTTTGCATGGCTACACCTTC
TRBV7-8	.	.	TRBJ2-2	CASSSSGGAATGELFF	TGTGCCAGCAGCTCATCCGGAGGGGCAGCCACCGGGGAGCTGTTTTTT
TRBV7-8	TRBD1	many	TRBJ2-5	CASSLARDRGETQYF	TGTGCCAGCAGCTTAGCCAGGGACAGAGGAGAGACCCAGTACTTC
TRBV7-6	.	.	TRBJ2-1	CASSGRGQGYNEQFF	TGTGCCAGCAGCGGCAGGGGTCAGGGGTACAATGAGCAGTTCTTC
TRBV7-2	.	many	TRBJ1-1	CASSFQGLNTEAFF	TGTGCCAGCAGCTTTCAGGGTTTGAACACTGAAGCTTTCTTT
TRBV7-6	.	many	TRBJ2-1	CASSLSIENSYNEQFF	TGTGCCAGCAGCTTATCAATTGAGAACTCGTACAATGAGCAGTTCTTC
TRBV7-2	TRBD1	.	TRBJ1-2	CASSLTQGPNYGYTF	TGTGCCAGCAGCTTAACACAGGGGCCTAACTATGGCTACACCTTC
TRBV7-2	.	few	TRBJ2-3	CASSLGHRAFLDTQYF	TGTGCCAGCAGCTTAGGGCACAGGGCTTTCTTGGATACGCAGTATTTT
TRBV20-1	TRBD2	.	TRBJ2-1	CSATRLAGYNEQFF	TGCAGTGCTACTCGACTAGCGGGATACAATGAGCAGTTCTTC
TRBV7-7	.	many	TRBJ2-5	CASSLDRGETQYF	TGTGCTAGCAGCTTAGATCGGGGGGAGACCCAGTACTTC
TRBV30	.	.	TRBJ1-6	CAWSRGTSYNSPLHF	TGTGCCTGGAGTAGAGGAACCTCCTATAATTCACCCCTCCACTTT
TRBV12-3/TRBV12-4	.	few	TRBJ1-3	CASSPQVLSGNTIYF	TGTGCCAGCAGTCCACAGGTCCTCTCTGGAAACACCATATATTTT
TRBV12-3/TRBV12-4	.	few	TRBJ2-1	CASSLEAVAYNEQFF	TGTGCCAGCAGTTTAGAGGCGGTGGCCTACAATGAGCAGTTCTTC
TRBV7-9	.	few	TRBJ1-1	CASSRAPSPWNTEAFF	TGTGCCAGCAGCCGGGCCCCATCCCCCTGGAACACTGAAGCTTTCTTT
TRBV5-6	.	many	TRBJ2-1	CASSLAGPTNEQFF	TGTGCCAGCAGCTTGGCCGGGCCCACAAATGAGCAGTTCTTC
TRBV5-1	TRBD1	.	TRBJ1-1	CASSLAGTGVGDTEAFF	TGCGCCAGCAGCTTGGCCGGGACAGGGGTCGGGGACACTGAAGCTTTCTTT
TRBV12-3/TRBV12-4	.	.	TRBJ1-1	CASRPGRANTEAFF	TGTGCCAGCAGACCGGGACGCGCGAACACTGAAGCTTTCTTT
TRBV7-2	.	many	TRBJ2-1	CASSLFNNEQFF	TGTGCCAGCAGCTTATTTAACAATGAGCAGTTCTTC
TRBV7-2	.	many	TRBJ2-5	CASSSPTTRLEETQYF	TGTGCCAGCAGCTCCCCGACAACAAGGTTGGAAGAGACCCAGTACTTC
TRBV7-2	.	.	TRBJ1-5	CASSYARLSWNQPQHF	TGTGCCAGCAGCTACGCCCGCCTTTCTTGGAATCAGCCCCAGCATTTT
TRBV11-2	TRBD2	.	TRBJ2-3	CASSAGGRTDTQYF	TGTGCCAGTAGCGCGGGAGGGCGGACAGATACGCAGTATTTT
TRBV6-2/TRBV6-3	.	.	TRBJ1-2	CASSTPSGDYTF	TGTGCCAGCAGCACCCCTTCGGGCGACTACACCTTC